Following are 30 T cell receptor beta chains from one sample sequenced in a study of cytomegalovirus exposure and HLA in healthy donors. The PCR made use of 60 Vbeta and 13 Jbeta primers. Profiled with immunoSEQ multiplex PCR; TCRdb holds only in-frame clones, not every one. The sample lists 150,000 to 200,000 clones, about 79% occurring once. Sequences were obtained from PBMCs. The origin of the receptors is a girl aged 2-10 years in good health and CMV-seropositive.

The J gene is TRBJ1-2, the V gene TRBV4-1; the D gene is possibly TRBD1 (5 bases). Trimming shortened V by 3 bases and J by 8 bases, and 19 bases separated the two germline ends. Germline CDR1 and CDR2: MGHRA and YSYEKL. The CDR3 contains 15 residues. The CDR3 here is CASSHNQGEAQGYTF. The CDR3 coding sequence is TGCGCCAGCAGCCACAACCAGGGCGAAGCCCAGGGCTACACCTTC.

V gene TRBV6-1 combines with J gene TRBJ2-5; possible D gene TRBD1, 6 bases. The germline gives CDR1 MNHNS, CDR2 SASEGT. Trimming left V 7 bases short and J 5 bases short, with 14 bases between. The CDR3 covers 13 residues. CDR3 amino acids: CASKQGREETQYF. CDR3 DNA sequence: TGTGCCAGCAAACAGGGAAGGGAGGAGACCCAGTACTTC.

The genes are TRBV19 and TRBJ1-4; D is unclear. V lost 1 base and J lost 5, with 11 bases in between. CDR1 is LNHDA, CDR2 SQIVND, per germline (reference sequence). CDR3 length: 15 amino acids. The CDR3 nucleotides are TGTGCCAGTAGTATAGGAGAGAAGAGGAATGAAAAACTGTTTTTT. This encodes CASSIGEKRNEKLFF. Full variable domain (outside the CDR3, taken from reference TRBV19 and TRBJ1-4): DGGITQSPKYLFRKEGQNVTLSCEQNLNHDAMYWYRQDPGQGLRLIYYSQIVNDFQKGDIAEGYSVSREKKESFPLTVTSAQKNPTAFYLCASSIGEKRNEKLFFGSGTQLSVL.

This clone came up a few times. CDR3 DNA: TGTGCCAGCAGTCTAAGGACAGGCGGACAGCCCCAGCATTTT. Residues: CASSLRTGGQPQHF. The V call is TRBV6-1, the J call TRBJ1-5; 7 nucleotides line up with TRBD1. CDR3 length: 14 residues. Per germline, CDR1 MNHNS and CDR2 SASEGT. Losses at the gene ends were 5 bases for V and 7 bases for J; bases not matched to a gene: 8.

The V call is TRBV10-3, the J call TRBJ2-1; no definite D call. In germline, CDR1 is ENHRY, CDR2 SYGVKD. The CDR3 extends over 11 amino acids. V lost 5 bases, J lost 7 bases, and 6 bases lay in between. CDR3 in amino acids: CAISYGNEQFF. CDR3 nucleotide sequence: TGTGCCATCAGTTACGGGAATGAGCAGTTCTTC.

This chain joins TRBV28 and TRBJ2-7; D is unclear. CDR1 and CDR2 (germline): MDHEN, SYDVKM. Trimming left V 4 bases short and J 9 bases short, with 16 bases between. The CDR3 is made up of 13 amino acids. The CDR3 DNA reads as TGTGCCAGCAGTTCTCACCTTAGCCTGGGGCAGTACTTC. It specifies CASSSHLSLGQYF.

This sequence joins TRBV27 and TRBJ2-5, with D unclear. With 6 bases removed from V and 7 bases from J, the gap between germline ends came to 12 bases. Germline CDR1 and CDR2: MNHEY and SMNVEV (reference sequence). CDR3 length equals 12 residues. The CDR3: CASSLGLLTQYF. CDR3 coding DNA: TGTGCCAGCAGCCTCGGTTTGTTGACCCAGTACTTC.

CDR3 nucleotide sequence: TGTGCCAGTAGTCACCGACCGGCCGAACTTTGGCGGGAGAGCACAGATACGCAGTATTTT. This gives the protein CASSHRPAELWRESTDTQYF. The gene calls are TRBV19 and TRBJ2-3, with 7 bases identical to TRBD2. Trimming removed 5 bases from V and 0 bases from J; junction bases left unmatched: 20. The CDR3 extends over 20 amino acids. Looked up from germline, CDR1 is LNHDA and CDR2 is SQIVND (reference sequence).

The chain combines TRBV5-1 with TRBJ2-1; D unclear. The germline V gene encodes CDR1 SGHRS and CDR2 YFSETQ. The CDR3 sequence is 16 residues long. The V and J ends lost 4 bases and 0 bases respectively, with 14 bases between them. CDR3 residues: CASSLEVQSSYNEQFF. CDR3 DNA sequence: TGCGCCAGCAGCCTAGAAGTGCAGAGCTCCTACAATGAGCAGTTCTTC.

The DNA for the CDR3 is TGTGCCAGCAGCTTAGGGGGGGACAGGGGCTATGGCTACACCTTC. This sequence encodes CASSLGGDRGYGYTF. The chain uses TRBV7-8 and TRBJ1-2, with 10 bases fitting TRBD1. Per the germline V gene, CDR1 is SGHVS and CDR2 is FQNEAQ. Germline trimming cut 1 base from V and 4 bases from J; bases unmatched to any gene: 3. This CDR3 spans 15 amino acids.

This clone was found a few times. V is TRBV15 and J is TRBJ1-1; 7 nucleotides agree with TRBD1. CDR1 is LNHNV, CDR2 YYDKDF, per germline (reference sequence). The CDR3 is 15 amino acids. Germline trimming cut 0 bases from V and 5 bases from J; bases unmatched to any gene: 6. CDR3 sequence reads: CATSRDAHRGTEAFF. CDR3 DNA: TGTGCCACCAGCAGAGATGCACACAGGGGAACTGAAGCTTTCTTT.

This chain uses TRBV10-1 with TRBJ2-1; tentatively, D is TRBD2 (5 bases). Germline-derived CDR1 and CDR2 are WNHNN and SYGVQD (reference sequence). This CDR3 contains 14 residues. The V end lost 3 bases, the J end lost 10 bases, and 16 bases lay between the germline ends. The CDR3, as DNA: TGCGCCAGCAGTGACTCGAGGACGCCGGGGGAGCAGTTCTTC. Encoded protein: CASSDSRTPGEQFF.

This clone was counted a single time. The chain recombines TRBV19 with TRBJ1-1, with D hard to call. The CDR3 contains 12 residues. Trimming shortened V by 3 bases and J by 6 bases, and 8 bases separated the two germline ends. Per germline, CDR1 LNHDA and CDR2 SQIVND (reference sequence). The CDR3 DNA is TGTGCCAGTAGTATCGGGGTCGCTGAAGCTTTCTTT. It specifies CASSIGVAEAFF.

The chain is built from TRBV19 and TRBJ2-2; maybe TRBD2 (6 bases). The CDR3 contains 14 residues. The V end was cut by 7 bases, the J end by 0 bases, with 9 bases between. Germline V gene lookup returns CDR1 LNHDA and CDR2 SQIVND (reference sequence). This chain's CDR3 is CASTSGSNTGELFF. In nucleotides, the CDR3 is TGTGCCAGTACCAGCGGGTCGAACACCGGGGAGCTGTTTTTT.

The V and J genes are TRBV27 and TRBJ1-6, with 7 bases matching TRBD1. Germline loops: CDR1 MNHEY, CDR2 SMNVEV (reference sequence). V shed 5 bases, J shed 11 bases, and the junction held 12 bases outside the gene matches. The CDR3 covers 15 residues. The CDR3 nucleotides are TGTGCCAGCAGTGGATACAGGGGATCTCTCCCACCCCTCCACTTT. Encoded protein: CASSGYRGSLPPLHF.

A single count supports this clone. The chain couples TRBV5-6 to TRBJ2-2; no reliable D call. Germline CDR1 SGHDT, CDR2 YYEEEE. The V end lost 1 base, the J end lost 6 bases, and 10 bases lay between the germline ends. The CDR3 runs to 14 residues. The CDR3 reads CASSLPYSPGELFF. CDR3 sequence (DNA): TGTGCCAGCAGCTTGCCCTATTCGCCCGGGGAGCTGTTTTTT.

This clone was seen a handful of times. The chain recombines TRBV6-5 with TRBJ1-2, with 9 positions matching TRBD1. There are 14 residues in the CDR3. Looked up from germline, CDR1 is MNHEY and CDR2 is SVGAGI. The V gene end was trimmed by 7 bases and the J gene end by 5 bases; junction bases not matched to a gene: 8. CDR3 coding DNA: TGTGCCAGCACCGCTGACGGGACAGGGTATGGCTACACCTTC. It encodes CASTADGTGYGYTF.

The rearrangement joins TRBV27 to TRBJ2-7; maybe TRBD2 (5 bases). The germline V gene has CDR1 MNHEY and CDR2 SMNVEV (reference sequence). V was clipped by 6 bases and J by 2 bases, with 11 bases between them. The CDR3 contains 13 residues. CDR3 sequence reads: CASSQRFTYEQYF. The CDR3 DNA sequence: TGTGCCAGCAGCCAGCGGTTCACCTACGAGCAGTACTTC.

In DNA form, the CDR3 reads TGTGCCAGCAGCGTAGGGGGGGGCAATCCAAGCTCTGGGGCCAACGTCCTGACTTTC. Its protein product is CASSVGGGNPSSGANVLTF. The V call is TRBV9, the J call TRBJ2-6; D possibly corresponds to TRBD2 (7 bases). Looked up from germline, CDR1 is SGDLS and CDR2 is YYNGEE. V gave up 0 bases and J gave up 0 bases, with 16 bases separating them. The CDR3 spans 19 residues.

The chain recombines TRBV7-3 with TRBJ2-7, with TRBD2 matching 7 bases. V dropped 5 bases and J dropped 6; count of bases not matched to a gene: 7. This CDR3 is 13 amino acids long. CDR1 SGHTA and CDR2 FQGTGA come from the germline V gene. CDR3 DNA: TGTGCCAGCAGCAGAGTAGCGGGCCGCGAGCAGTACTTC. This codes for CASSRVAGREQYF.

This sequence joins TRBV15 and TRBJ1-2, with 9 bases identical to TRBD1. CDR1 and CDR2 (germline): LNHNV, YYDKDF (reference sequence). CDR3 length: 17 amino acids. V lost 1 base and J lost 4; bases outside the gene matches: 10. Written as DNA, the CDR3 is TGTGCCACCAGCAGAGTAACAGGGGGCATGAGCGGCTATGGCTACACCTTC. Amino acid sequence: CATSRVTGGMSGYGYTF.

This chain joins TRBV7-9 and TRBJ2-2, with D perhaps matching TRBD2 (6 bases). The CDR3 covers 13 residues. CDR1 is SEHNR and CDR2 is FQNEAQ in the germline V gene (reference sequence). Between the trimmed V and J ends, which lost 8 bases and 2 bases, there was a span of 9 bases. CDR3 DNA sequence: TGTGCCAGCGGGCGGGGCAACACCGGGGAGCTGTTTTTT. This sequence encodes CASGRGNTGELFF.

This rearrangement joins TRBV6-5 to TRBJ1-2, with 9 bases matching TRBD1. The V segment lost 5 bases and the J segment 4 bases; nucleotides outside the gene matches: 8. CDR3 size: 15 residues. Looked up from germline, CDR1 is MNHEY and CDR2 is SVGAGI. The CDR3 reads CASSPTGGGGYGYTF. In DNA, the CDR3 is TGTGCCAGCAGTCCAACAGGGGGCGGAGGCTATGGCTACACCTTC.

The V gene is TRBV28, the J gene TRBJ2-7; D perhaps matches TRBD2 (5 bases). Trimming left V 5 bases short and J 2 bases short, with 13 bases between. This CDR3 spans 14 amino acids. The germline V gene encodes CDR1 MDHEN and CDR2 SYDVKM. The chain's CDR3 is CASSPSTGTYEQYF. The CDR3, as DNA: TGTGCCAGCAGTCCCTCGACGGGGACCTACGAGCAGTACTTC. Full variable domain (missing parts from reference TRBV28 and TRBJ2-7): DVKVTQSSRYLVKRTGEKVFLECVQDMDHENMFWYRQDPGLGLRLIYFSYDVKMKEKGDIPEGYSVSREKKERFSLILESASTNQTSMYLCASSPSTGTYEQYFGPGTRLTVT.

This clone was detected only once. The J gene is TRBJ1-4, the V gene TRBV6-1, with 9 bases matching TRBD1. Looked up from germline, CDR1 is MNHNS and CDR2 is SASEGT. The CDR3 has 14 residues. The junction had 4 bases not matched to a gene; V was cut back by 5 bases and J by 6 bases. The CDR3 DNA sequence: TGTGCCAGCAGTCGGACAGGGGAGTATGAAAAACTGTTTTTT. Translated, it gives CASSRTGEYEKLFF.

This sequence joins TRBV9 and TRBJ1-5; TRBD1 is a possible D gene (6 bases). CDR1 and CDR2 (germline): SGDLS, YYNGEE. CDR3 length: 16 residues. V was pared by 0 bases and J by 9 bases, with 19 bases between. The CDR3 sequence is CASSVVLGRGSGPQHF. DNA for the CDR3: TGTGCCAGCAGCGTAGTCTTAGGGAGGGGGAGTGGGCCCCAGCATTTT. Based on the CDR3 plus reference TRBV9 and TRBJ1-5, the full variable domain is DSGVTQTPKHLITATGQRVTLRCSPRSGDLSVYWYQQSLDQGLQFLIQYYNGEERAKGNILERFSAQQFPDLHSELNLSSLELGDSALYFCASSVVLGRGSGPQHFGDGTRLSIL.

This rearrangement joins TRBV19 to TRBJ2-1; 11 bases fit TRBD2. In germline, CDR1 is LNHDA, CDR2 SQIVND (reference sequence). V lost 9 bases, J lost 7 bases, and 5 bases stayed unmatched. The CDR3 covers 13 residues. The CDR3 DNA reads TGTGCCAGCACTAGCGGGAGAAGGAATGAGCAGTTCTTC. It encodes CASTSGRRNEQFF. The whole variable domain, remainder taken from reference TRBV19 and TRBJ2-1, is DGGITQSPKYLFRKEGQNVTLSCEQNLNHDAMYWYRQDPGQGLRLIYYSQIVNDFQKGDIAEGYSVSREKKESFPLTVTSAQKNPTAFYLCASTSGRRNEQFFGPGTRLTVL.

The chain links TRBV12-5 to TRBJ1-2; D not resolved. This CDR3 is built from 13 residues. Between the trimmed V and J ends, which lost 3 bases and 3 bases, there was a span of 8 bases. Germline V gene lookup returns CDR1 LGHNT and CDR2 FRNRAP. CDR3 sequence: CASGFAGYYGYTF. Written as DNA, the CDR3 is TGTGCTAGTGGTTTTGCCGGTTACTATGGCTACACCTTC.

This clone has just one count. The genes are TRBV25-1 and TRBJ1-1, with D uncertain. The germline V and J ends were trimmed by 1 base and 7 bases, with 7 bases remaining between them. Germline V CDR1 and CDR2: MGHDK, SYGVNS. CDR3 size: 12 residues. CDR3 residues: CASSESQFEAFF. The CDR3 DNA follows: TGTGCCAGCAGTGAATCTCAGTTTGAAGCTTTCTTT.

The chain recombines TRBV9 with TRBJ2-3; 10 nucleotides align to TRBD2. Germline loops: CDR1 SGDLS, CDR2 YYNGEE. The trim removed 3 bases at V and 2 bases at J, leaving 9 bases unmatched. The CDR3 consists of 17 residues. The CDR3: CASSARSGGDYTDTQYF. The CDR3 bases are TGTGCCAGCAGCGCCCGGAGCGGGGGGGATTACACAGATACGCAGTATTTT.